The TCR beta chain described here comes from a study of shared clonotypes between healthy human individuals. Turning to this clone: Antigen: not known.

Profiled with immunoSEQ multiplex PCR; TCRdb holds only in-frame clones, not every one. Here the sample spans fewer than 850,000 clones, less than 80% being singletons. Study-level findings and limits: The researchers took only blood, and tissue repertoires probably look different.

The junction had 4 bases not matched to a gene; V was cut back by 4 bases and J by 4 bases. The CDR3 is 15 amino acids. CDR1 is SGHRS, CDR2 YFSETQ, per germline. From CD4+ cells came CD45RA+ naive and CD45RA-negative memory subsets. The source material was memory CD4+ T cells sorted from blood. Subset indicated: CD45RA-negative fraction. The rearrangement uses TRBV5-1 and TRBJ2-1, with TRBD2 matching over 11 bases. This TCR derives from a woman younger than 45 in good health. The CDR3 DNA sequence: TGCGCCAGCAGCAAGACTAGCGGGGCGTACAATGAGCAGTTCTTC. It is translated as CASSKTSGAYNEQFF.